The 31 T cell receptor beta chains given below trace back to one sample, sequenced in a study of identical twins. TCRdb processed the 5' RACE reads anew with MiXCR; each CDR3 protein has one entry. This sample has about 530,000 distinct CDR3 sequences, with roughly 15% found just once. The data also belong to a second study, concerning yellow fever vaccine responses in identical twins.

The specimen sequenced was CD4+ T cells sorted from blood. The receptors derive from a woman aged 18-30 years in good health.

The genes are TRBV10-3 and TRBJ2-4; D might be TRBD1 (6 bases). The CDR3 sequence is 13 residues long. V lost 4 bases, J lost 8 bases, and 12 bases lay in between. Per germline, CDR1 ENHRY and CDR2 SYGVKD. The CDR3 DNA reads as TGTGCCATCAGTGCTGGGGGCGAGGACATTCAGTACTTC. Translating it yields CAISAGGEDIQYF.

The genes are TRBV24-1 and TRBJ2-1, with 8 nucleotides matching TRBD1. Germline trimming cut 0 bases from V and 5 bases from J; bases unmatched to any gene: 5. This CDR3 comprises 16 residues. Germline V lookup: CDR1 KGHDR, CDR2 SFDVKD. CDR3 nucleotides: TGTGCCACCAGTGATTTGATTGGGACAGGAAACAATGAGCAGTTCTTC. Translated: CATSDLIGTGNNEQFF.

This clonotype has more than one count but fewer than ten. This chain joins TRBV12-3 or TRBV12-4 and TRBJ1-1, with unresolved D. V shed 6 bases and J shed 11 bases, with 16 bases lying between them. The CDR3 runs to 12 residues. CDR3 protein: CASRPPGRVAFF. The CDR3 coding sequence is TGTGCCAGCAGACCTCCGGGGAGGGTGGCTTTCTTT.

This clonotype was recorded a few times. The chain has TRBV5-1 and TRBJ2-5, with D unresolved. Germline assignment: CDR1 SGHRS and CDR2 YFSETQ. The CDR3 contains 16 residues. Trimming stripped 0 bases from V and 3 bases from J, with 15 bases between. CDR3 loop: CASSLGVRPGEETQYF. The CDR3 DNA is TGCGCCAGCAGCTTGGGGGTGCGTCCGGGCGAAGAGACCCAGTACTTC.

This sequence joins TRBV5-1 and TRBJ1-1, with D hard to call. The germline CDR1 and CDR2 sequences are SGHRS and YFSETQ. With 0 bases removed from V and 1 base from J, the gap between germline ends came to 10 bases. CDR3 length equals 15 residues. The chain's CDR3 is CASSLGEVTNTEAFF. The CDR3 DNA reads as TGCGCCAGCAGCTTGGGTGAAGTGACGAACACTGAAGCTTTCTTT.

The chain has TRBV6-5 and TRBJ2-2; weak D call: TRBD2 (5 bases). Germline CDR1 reads MNHEY; CDR2 reads SVGAGI. There are 16 residues in the CDR3. Trimming stripped 0 bases from V and 6 bases from J, with 14 bases between. CDR3 sequence (DNA): TGTGCCAGCAGTTACTCGAGAGGGTTTTCGGCCGGGGAGCTGTTTTTT. It codes for CASSYSRGFSAGELFF.

The chain employs TRBV5-6 and TRBJ2-1, with D perhaps matching TRBD2 (7 bases). The CDR3 is 15 amino acids. Germline CDR1 and CDR2: SGHDT and YYEEEE. Trimming pared 5 bases from V and 3 bases from J, leaving 15 bases between. Written as DNA, the CDR3 is TGTGCCAGCAGAGGGGGGGGGGCCCGCTACAATGAGCAGTTCTTC. It is translated as CASRGGGARYNEQFF. Filled out from reference TRBV5-6 and TRBJ2-1, the complete variable domain reads DAGVTQSPTHLIKTRGQQVTLRCSPKSGHDTVSWYQQALGQGPQFIFQYYEEEERQRGNFPDRFSGHQFPNYSSELNVNALLLGDSALYLCASRGGGARYNEQFFGPGTRLTVL.

The chain employs TRBV29-1 and TRBJ1-1, with D unclear. The V end was cut by 5 bases, the J end by 5 bases, with 15 bases between. The CDR3 runs to 13 residues. Per germline, CDR1 SQVTM and CDR2 ANQGSEA. The CDR3 sequence is CSVLASRDTEAFF. CDR3 DNA: TGCAGCGTTTTGGCGTCTCGAGATACTGAAGCTTTCTTT. The full variable domain, in which reference TRBV29-1 and TRBJ1-1 provide the parts outside the CDR3, is SAVISQKPSRDICQRGTSLTIQCQVDSQVTMMFWYRQQPGQSLTLIATANQGSEATYESGFVIDKFPISRPNLTFSTLTVSNMSPEDSSIYLCSVLASRDTEAFFGQGTRLTVV.

The V gene is TRBV18, the J gene TRBJ2-2, with D hard to call. Deletions cut 3 bases from V and 4 bases from J, with 9 bases between. Germline CDR1 KGHSH, CDR2 LQKENI. The CDR3 has 14 residues. DNA of the CDR3: TGTGCCAGCTCACCTGCCGGGTCCACCGGGGAGCTGTTTTTT. Protein sequence: CASSPAGSTGELFF.

Note on this clonotype: The junction departs from the called germline gene at one end, perhaps through a read error. The chain employs TRBV12-3 or TRBV12-4 and TRBJ2-1; TRBD2 matches at 8 bases. The CDR3 totals 14 residues. CDR3 nucleotide sequence: TGCGCCAGCAGAGAAGGCGGGAGGATGGATGAGCAGTTCTTC. Translating it yields CASREGGRMDEQFF.

This chain joins TRBV7-8 and TRBJ2-7; 9 bases are a match to TRBD2. Germline values: CDR1 SGHVS, CDR2 FQNEAQ. CDR3 size: 14 residues. The V gene end was trimmed by 2 bases and the J gene end by 3 bases; junction bases not matched to a gene: 2. The CDR3: CASSLLAGYYEQYF. In DNA, the CDR3 is TGTGCCAGCAGCTTACTAGCGGGGTACTACGAGCAGTACTTC.

This clonotype was counted only a few times. This sequence joins TRBV5-1 and TRBJ2-1; 7 bases fit TRBD1. V trimming: 4 bases; J trimming: 9 bases; junction bases outside the gene matches: 7. CDR3 size: 13 residues. CDR1 and CDR2 from the germline V gene are SGHRS and YFSETQ. In nucleotides, the CDR3 is TGCGCCAGCAGCCCCCGAGGGGGCGGTGAGCAGTTCTTC. It codes for CASSPRGGGEQFF.

This clonotype has only a few counts. The rearrangement uses TRBV29-1 and TRBJ2-7; tentatively, D is TRBD1 (6 bases). Trimming removed 4 bases at V and 2 bases at J, with 9 bases between. In germline, CDR1 is SQVTM, CDR2 ANQGSEA. There are 12 residues in the CDR3. CDR3 protein: CSVGGHPYEQYF. The CDR3 DNA follows: TGCAGCGTTGGGGGGCACCCCTACGAGCAGTACTTC.

This clonotype has ten or more counts. The rearrangement links TRBV5-1 to TRBJ2-1, with unresolved D. CDR1 and CDR2 (germline): SGHRS, YFSETQ. V was trimmed by 0 bases and J by 0 bases, leaving 7 bases between them. The CDR3 sequence is 15 residues long. The CDR3 DNA sequence: TGCGCCAGCAGCTTGGTCCGAGTCTCCTACAATGAGCAGTTCTTC. Its translation: CASSLVRVSYNEQFF.

This clonotype was seen a few times. J is TRBJ1-2 and V is TRBV7-8; no firm D call. The CDR3 spans 14 residues. The V and J ends lost 5 bases and 3 bases respectively, with 13 bases between them. Germline-derived CDR1 and CDR2 are SGHVS and FQNEAQ. The CDR3 loop reads CASSLSGRDYGYTF. The CDR3 region has the DNA TGTGCCAGCAGCCTTTCCGGGAGGGACTATGGCTACACCTTC.

This clonotype was counted at least ten times. This rearrangement joins TRBV11-2 to TRBJ2-1; perhaps TRBD1 as D (6 bases). Germline CDR1 is SGHAT and CDR2 is FQNNGV. The V end lost 6 bases, the J end lost 3 bases, and 21 bases lay between the germline ends. The CDR3 is 17 residues long. The CDR3 is CASSLTPTGMRYNEQFF. The CDR3 DNA sequence: TGTGCCAGCAGTTTGACCCCAACAGGGATGCGCTACAATGAGCAGTTCTTC.

The chain combines TRBV18 with TRBJ2-7; 7 bases line up with TRBD2. The germline V gene encodes CDR1 KGHSH and CDR2 LQKENI. Trimming at V came to 6 bases and at J to 5 bases, leaving 10 bases not matched to a gene. CDR3 length: 14 residues. The CDR3, as DNA: TGTGCCAGCTCCCAAGGACTAGATTCTCACGAGCAGTACTTC. It is translated as CASSQGLDSHEQYF.

This clonotype has ten or more counts. The chain joins TRBV5-1 to TRBJ2-7, with D perhaps given as TRBD1 or TRBD2 (5 bases each). CDR3 length equals 15 residues. Germline CDR1 SGHRS, CDR2 YFSETQ. V lost 2 bases, J lost 3 bases, and 15 bases lay in between. The chain's CDR3 is CASSFDSQDYYEQYF. The CDR3 DNA reads TGCGCCAGCAGCTTTGACAGCCAAGACTACTACGAGCAGTACTTC. The complete variable domain, with remaining parts taken from reference TRBV5-1 and TRBJ2-7, reads KAGVTQTPRYLIKTRGQQVTLSCSPISGHRSVSWYQQTPGQGLQFLFEYFSETQRNKGNFPGRFSGRQFSNSRSEMNVSTLELGDSALYLCASSFDSQDYYEQYFGPGTRLTVT.

The rearrangement links TRBV15 to TRBJ2-6; D is unresolved. Trimming removed 10 bases at V and 2 bases at J, with 9 bases between. The germline V gene has CDR1 LNHNV and CDR2 YYDKDF (reference sequence). The CDR3 contains 13 residues. CDR3 coding DNA: TGTGCCAGCGGTAGGGCTGGGGCCAACGTCCTGACTTTC. Translating it yields CASGRAGANVLTF. The full variable domain, in which reference TRBV15 and TRBJ2-6 provide the parts outside the CDR3, is DAMVIQNPRYQVTQFGKPVTLSCSQTLNHNVMYWYQQKSSQAPKLLFHYYDKDFNNEADTPDNFQSRRPNTSFCFLDIRSPGLGDTAMYLCASGRAGANVLTFGAGSRLTVL.

The genes are TRBV10-3 and TRBJ2-1, with 12 nucleotides matching TRBD1. After removal of 7 bases from V and 8 bases from J, the junction contained 3 bases not matched to a gene. The germline gives CDR1 ENHRY, CDR2 SYGVKD. The CDR3 sequence is 13 residues long. The CDR3 region has the DNA TGTGCCATCACCGGGACAGGGGGCTATGAGCAGTTCTTC. Encoded protein: CAITGTGGYEQFF.

Comments on this clonotype: A single base separates this from a much larger clone, so it may be a read error. The chain combines TRBV12-3 or TRBV12-4 with TRBJ2-2, with 7 nucleotides matching TRBD1. This CDR3 region has 14 residues. V trimming: 6 bases; J trimming: 13 bases; junction bases outside the gene matches: 14. This CDR3 is CASRKFPGQPALFF. The CDR3 region has the DNA TGTGCCAGCAGAAAATTCCCGGGACAGCCAGCGCTGTTTTTT.

This clonotype has just a few counts. The chain carries TRBV3-1 and TRBJ1-5; no reliable D call. Trimming took off 1 base at V and 9 bases at J, with 22 bases between the two ends. Per germline, CDR1 LGHDT and CDR2 YNNKEL (reference sequence). This CDR3 contains 17 residues. DNA of the CDR3: TGTGCCAGCAGCCAAGCGGGAGGGCTGCAGCTCGCCTGGCCCCAGCATTTT. As protein: CASSQAGGLQLAWPQHF.

This clonotype showed up just a few times. This rearrangement joins TRBV7-7 to TRBJ2-1; D unresolved. Trimming stripped 5 bases from V and 6 bases from J, with 11 bases between. CDR3 length: 13 amino acids. Germline V CDR1 and CDR2: SSHAT, FNYEAQ (reference sequence). CDR3 sequence: CASSVSLPNEQFF. CDR3 DNA sequence: TGTGCCAGCAGCGTGTCCCTGCCCAATGAGCAGTTCTTC.

This sequence joins TRBV11-2 and TRBJ2-3; 10 positions agree with TRBD2. There are 18 residues in the CDR3. Germline lookup yields CDR1 SGHAT and CDR2 FQNNGV. Losses at the gene ends were 5 bases for V and 0 bases for J; bases not matched to a gene: 11. The CDR3 nucleotides read TGTGCCAGCAGCCCCGGAACGGGACTAGCGTCTAGCACAGATACGCAGTATTTT. This sequence encodes CASSPGTGLASSTDTQYF.

The chain joins TRBV20-1 to TRBJ2-2, with TRBD2 matching 7 bases. Germline CDR1 DFQATT, CDR2 SNEGSKA (reference sequence). The CDR3 is made up of 16 amino acids. The V gene end was trimmed by 6 bases and the J gene end by 0 bases; junction bases not matched to a gene: 10. The DNA of the CDR3 is TGCAGTGCACGGACTAGAGCGACTTCGAACACCGGGGAGCTGTTTTTT. This encodes CSARTRATSNTGELFF.

This clonotype was detected a few times. The rearrangement links TRBV20-1 to TRBJ2-1, with 13 bases aligning to TRBD2. With V trimmed by 5 bases and J by 5 bases, 3 bases remained unmatched. Looked up from germline, CDR1 is DFQATT and CDR2 is SNEGSKA (reference sequence). CDR3 length equals 14 residues. The CDR3, as DNA: TGCAGTGCTGCCGGGACTAGCGGGAACAATGAGCAGTTCTTC. Its protein is CSAAGTSGNNEQFF.

This sequence joins TRBV25-1 and TRBJ2-7; D is perhaps TRBD1 or TRBD2 (5 bases each). The CDR3 is 14 amino acids. Trimming took off 3 bases at V and 3 bases at J, with 12 bases between the two ends. CDR1 and CDR2 from the germline V gene are MGHDK and SYGVNS. The CDR3 protein is CASSETGPLYEQYF. DNA of the CDR3: TGTGCCAGCAGTGAGACGGGACCCCTCTACGAGCAGTACTTC.

V and J are TRBV4-2 and TRBJ2-3, with 8 bases that match TRBD1. Losses at the gene ends were 3 bases for V and 3 bases for J; bases not matched to a gene: 5. There are 15 residues in the CDR3. CDR1 LGHNA and CDR2 YNFKEQ come from the germline V gene. CDR3 residues: CASSHGQGRTDTQYF. The CDR3 region has the DNA TGTGCCAGCAGCCACGGACAGGGAAGGACAGATACGCAGTATTTT.

Only a few counts were recorded for this clonotype. V gene TRBV12-3 or TRBV12-4 combines with J gene TRBJ2-2; 7 bases line up with TRBD2. This CDR3 has 15 amino acids. V lost 6 bases to trimming and J lost 5 bases; unmatched junction nucleotides: 9. The CDR3 DNA follows: TGTGCCAGCAGCTTTTATCAGGGAGGGACCGGGGAGCTGTTTTTT. Translation: CASSFYQGGTGELFF.

A few counts support this clonotype. The chain links TRBV12-3 or TRBV12-4 to TRBJ2-7; D unclear. Trimming cost V 5 bases and J 4 bases, with 9 bases left between them. This CDR3 contains 12 residues. Here the CDR3 reads CASSRQTYEQYF. CDR3 coding DNA: TGTGCCAGCAGTAGGCAGACATACGAGCAGTACTTC.

Comment on this clonotype: Germline is not matched at one junction end, which may reflect a read error. CDR3 nucleotide sequence: TGCTGTGCTGGGGGCCGGCGGGGAGGCAACAATAAAGAGACCCAGTACTTC. It specifies CCAGGRRGGNNKETQYF. The rearrangement joins TRBV20-1 to TRBJ2-5; perhaps D is TRBD1 or TRBD2 (6 bases each). The CDR3 consists of 17 residues. The V gene's germline CDR1 is DFQATT and CDR2 SNEGSKA (reference sequence).